This TCR beta chain is drawn from a study of blood T cell repertoires in COVID-19. In the study overall: From T cells, B-cell-depleted T cells, or PBMCs came the material, which was cDNA or gDNA.

Profiled with immunoSEQ multiplex PCR; TCRdb holds only in-frame clones, not every one. The top ten hold approximately 10% of the sample, which has around 430,000 clones, roughly 89% seen once. V lost 6 bases, J lost 7 bases, and 21 bases lay in between. The CDR3 has 15 amino acids. Germline CDR1 KGHSH, CDR2 LQKENI. The chain recombines TRBV18 with TRBJ1-1; the D gene is possibly TRBD1 (5 bases). The source of this sequence is a woman in her forties or fifties who had recovered from COVID-19. Sequenced material: PBMCs or T cells enriched from blood (not recorded which). The CDR3 bases are TGTGCCAGCTCGCAAGCGACAGACCTATCCGTTGAAGCTTTCTTT. Translation: CASSQATDLSVEAFF. The complete variable domain, with remaining parts taken from reference TRBV18 and TRBJ1-1, reads NAGVMQNPRHLVRRRGQEARLRCSPMKGHSHVYWYRQLPEEGLKFMVYLQKENIIDESGMPKERFSAEFPKEGPSILRIQQVVRGDSAAYFCASSQATDLSVEAFFGQGTRLTVV.